This T cell receptor (beta chain) was sequenced during a study of T cell changes during pregnancy in multiple sclerosis. Only in-frame clones appear in the TCRdb table, and some are missing; sequencing was by immunoSEQ multiplex PCR. The table includes approximately 65,000 clones, almost 97% detected once. The CDR3 sequence is 15 residues long. Germline CDR1 and CDR2: LGHNA and YNFKEQ. V shed 4 bases and J 1 base; nucleotides not matched to a gene: 2. Sequencing was performed on CD8+ T cells from peripheral blood mononuclear cells, taken after pregnancy. The source of this sequence is a female donor with multiple sclerosis, enrolled in a pregnancy study. The J gene is TRBJ2-2, the V gene TRBV4-2; 8 bases are shared with TRBD1. The CDR3 nucleotides are TGTGCCAGCAGCCGTGACAGGGGGAACACCGGGGAGCTGTTTTTT. It encodes CASSRDRGNTGELFF.